This TCR beta chain stems from a study of cytomegalovirus exposure and HLA in healthy donors. PCR employed 60 Vbeta and 13 Jbeta primers. Libraries were prepared by immunoSEQ multiplex PCR; TCRdb keeps only in-frame clonotypes and omits some of them. The sample consists of about 110,000 clones, over 65% of them appearing once. Germline V lookup: CDR1 MNHEY, CDR2 SMNVEV (reference sequence). This CDR3 region has 14 residues. Between the trimmed V and J ends, which lost 3 bases and 1 base, there was a span of 9 bases. Findings of the study overall: A list of 150 or so TCR beta chains associated with cytomegalovirus was given. One variant, a missense change in DCLRE1C, was linked in a later analysis to TCR beta V- and J-gene trimming. Roughly uniform depth of sequencing across donors was assumed in presence/absence analyses. Both high specificity and high sensitivity reportedly marked the classifier's diagnosis of cytomegalovirus status.

Concerning this clone itself: Its antigen is unidentified.

The sequencing input was PBMCs. This sequence originates from a man aged 25-45 years in good health and CMV-seropositive. The V call is TRBV27, the J call TRBJ2-5; possible D gene TRBD1, 5 bases. CDR3 loop: CASSLSDSQETQYF. DNA of the CDR3: TGTGCCAGCAGTTTGAGTGACAGCCAAGAGACCCAGTACTTC.